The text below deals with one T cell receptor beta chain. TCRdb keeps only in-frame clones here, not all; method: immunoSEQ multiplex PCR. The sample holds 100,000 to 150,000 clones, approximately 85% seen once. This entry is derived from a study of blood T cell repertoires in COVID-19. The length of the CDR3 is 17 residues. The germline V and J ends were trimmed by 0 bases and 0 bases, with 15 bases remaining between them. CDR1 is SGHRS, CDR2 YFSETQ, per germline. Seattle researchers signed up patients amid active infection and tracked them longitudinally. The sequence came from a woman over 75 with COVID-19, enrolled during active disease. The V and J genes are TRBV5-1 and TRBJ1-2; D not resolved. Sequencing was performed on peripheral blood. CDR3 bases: TGCGCCAGCAGCTTGGAGACGGGTCGAGTAGCTAACTATGGCTACACCTTC. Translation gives CASSLETGRVANYGYTF.